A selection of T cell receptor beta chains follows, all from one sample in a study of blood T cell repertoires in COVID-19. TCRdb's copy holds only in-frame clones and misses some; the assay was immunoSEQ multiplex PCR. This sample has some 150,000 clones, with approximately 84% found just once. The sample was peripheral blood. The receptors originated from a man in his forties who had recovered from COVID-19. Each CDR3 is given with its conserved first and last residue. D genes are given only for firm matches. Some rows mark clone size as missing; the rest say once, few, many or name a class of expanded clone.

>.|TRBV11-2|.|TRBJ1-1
CASRPDSLNTEAFF
TGTGCCAGCAGACCTGACAGTCTGAACACTGAAGCTTTCTTT
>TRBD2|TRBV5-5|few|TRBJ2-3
CASSITSGGDTQYF
TGTGCCAGCAGCATTACTAGCGGGGGAGATACGCAGTATTTT
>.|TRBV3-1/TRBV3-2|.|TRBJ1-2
CASSQEQVWYNYGYTF
TGTGCCAGCAGCCAAGAACAAGTCTGGTATAACTATGGCTACACCTTC
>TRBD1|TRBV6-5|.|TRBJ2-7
CASSLGQFLEQYF
TGTGCCAGCAGCCTGGGACAGTTCCTTGAGCAGTACTTC
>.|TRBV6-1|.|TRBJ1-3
CASSERVSGNTIYF
TGTGCCAGCAGTGAAAGAGTCTCTGGAAACACCATATATTTT
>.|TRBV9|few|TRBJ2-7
CASSSPGEQYF
TGTGCCAGCAGCTCGCCGGGTGAGCAGTACTTC
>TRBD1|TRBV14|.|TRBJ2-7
CASNRDRAYEQYF
TGTGCCAGCAACCGGGACAGGGCTTACGAGCAGTACTTC
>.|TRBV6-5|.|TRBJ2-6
CASRAGRSGANVLTF
TGTGCCAGCAGGGCAGGGAGGTCTGGGGCCAACGTCCTGACTTTC
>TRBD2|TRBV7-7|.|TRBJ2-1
CASSRTSGGFNEQFF
TGTGCTAGCAGCAGGACTAGCGGGGGTTTCAATGAGCAGTTCTTC
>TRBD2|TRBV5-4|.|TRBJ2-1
CASSLGLAGFNEQFF
TGTGCCAGCAGCTTGGGCCTAGCGGGATTTAATGAGCAGTTCTTC
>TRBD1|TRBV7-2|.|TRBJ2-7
CASRNRDRDYEQYF
TGTGCCAGCAGGAACCGGGACAGGGATTACGAGCAGTACTTC